This T cell receptor (beta chain) was profiled in a study of cytomegalovirus exposure and HLA in healthy donors. A multiplex PCR was run with 60 Vbeta primers and 13 Jbeta primers. Clones were read by immunoSEQ multiplex PCR, and TCRdb kept only the in-frame ones, dropping some. The repertoire has more than 200,000 clones, about 80% of them found once; the top ten carry 1.2% to 1.5%. Broader study findings: A link between a missense DCLRE1C variant and TCR beta V- and J-gene trimming emerged from a later analysis. Presence/absence analyses rested on an assumption that sequencing depth was roughly uniform across donors.

J lost 0 bases, V lost 6 bases, and 4 bases had no gene match. The germline gives CDR1 SGHDN, CDR2 FVKESK. The CDR3 is made up of 15 amino acids. Remarks on this clone: The antigen remains undetermined.

Material: PBMCs. V usage is TRBV14 and J usage is TRBJ1-3; 8 bases line up with TRBD1. The receptor's source is a girl aged 10 to 17 in good health and CMV-seronegative. CDR3 sequence reads: CASRRQGSSGNTIYF. CDR3 nucleotide sequence: TGTGCCAGCAGGAGACAGGGGAGCTCTGGAAACACCATATATTTT. The complete variable domain, with remaining parts taken from reference TRBV14 and TRBJ1-3, reads EAGVTQFPSHSVIEKGQTVTLRCDPISGHDNLYWYRRVMGKEIKFLLHFVKESKQDESGMPNNRFLAERTGGTYSTLKVQPAELEDSGVYFCASRRQGSSGNTIYFGEGSWLTVV.